The 26 T cell receptor beta chains given below trace back to one sample, sequenced in a study of shared clonotypes between healthy human individuals (TCRdb year 2020). The library was produced with the immunoSEQ multiplex PCR assay. As stored in TCRdb, this immuneACCESS dataset retains in-frame rearrangements with V and J assigned. A fraction of the clones does not appear; measured against another copy, unresolved V genes explain less than half of the discrepancy, and the remainder lacks a known reason. The sample table holds more than 1 million clones, of which about 80% were seen once. Of the sample, 0.5% to 0.6% is held by the ten largest clones. Sequencing used memory CD4+ T cells from PBMCs. The cell subset or site label here, explained by the study, means: CD45RA-negative fraction. The receptors shown here come from a man aged 18 to 30 in good health. Some clones in this sample may be carry-over from other donors' samples.

This rearrangement joins TRBV13 to TRBJ1-3; D remains unclear. This CDR3 is built from 14 residues. The ends were cut back, 1 base at V and 0 bases at J, with 4 bases in the middle. Germline lookup yields CDR1 PRHDT and CDR2 FYEKMQ (reference sequence). The CDR3 protein is CASSLVSSGNTIYF. The CDR3 DNA reads as TGTGCCAGCAGCTTAGTCTCCTCTGGAAACACCATATATTTT.

The chain recombines TRBV4-2 with TRBJ2-5, with 9 bases fitting TRBD2. Germline values: CDR1 LGHNA, CDR2 YNFKEQ. The CDR3 sequence is 14 residues long. The junction had 7 bases not matched to a gene; V was cut back by 6 bases and J by 5 bases. CDR3 region: CASSLAGDGETQYF. As DNA, the CDR3 is TGTGCCAGCAGTTTAGCGGGAGATGGGGAGACCCAGTACTTC.

This clone came up once. The chain combines TRBV5-1 with TRBJ1-3; D remains unclear. Germline-derived CDR1 and CDR2 are SGHRS and YFSETQ. This CDR3 contains 13 residues. V was shortened by 4 bases and J by 4 bases, with 9 bases between the two germline ends. In DNA, the CDR3 is TGCGCCAGCAGCAACGTTGCCGGAAACACCATATATTTT. Its translation is CASSNVAGNTIYF.

V is TRBV27 and J is TRBJ1-1; D is uncertain. V was clipped by 4 bases and J by 4 bases, with 10 bases between them. The CDR3 extends over 13 amino acids. Germline CDR1 MNHEY, CDR2 SMNVEV (reference sequence). CDR3 in DNA: TGTGCCAGCAGTTACGAACCCAGCACTGAAGCTTTCTTT. Translated, it gives CASSYEPSTEAFF.

V usage is TRBV30 and J usage is TRBJ2-2; D not resolved. Trimming stripped 0 bases from V and 4 bases from J, with 9 bases between. CDR3 size: 14 residues. Germline V gene lookup returns CDR1 GTSNPN and CDR2 SVGIG (reference sequence). CDR3 amino acids: CAWSVGPPTGELFF. CDR3 DNA sequence: TGTGCCTGGAGTGTAGGTCCACCCACCGGGGAGCTGTTTTTT. Combining the CDR3 with reference TRBV30 and TRBJ2-2 gives the whole variable domain SQTIHQWPATLVQPVGSPLSLECTVEGTSNPNLYWYRQAAGRGLQLLFYSVGIGQISSEVPQNLSASRPQDRQFILSSKKLLLSDSGFYLCAWSVGPPTGELFFGEGSRLTVL.

The V and J genes are TRBV5-1 and TRBJ1-1; 10 bases match TRBD1. Unmatched junction bases numbered 5, after V lost 0 bases and J lost 6 bases. CDR1 and CDR2 (germline): SGHRS, YFSETQ. The CDR3 is 15 amino acids. CDR3 sequence reads: CASSLVGQGLAEAFF. CDR3 nucleotide sequence: TGCGCCAGCAGCTTGGTGGGACAGGGGCTCGCTGAAGCTTTCTTT.

The chain links TRBV27 to TRBJ2-7; TRBD1 agrees at 11 bases. V lost 5 bases, J lost 4 bases, and 7 bases stayed unmatched. The CDR3 is 15 amino acids. Germline CDR1 and CDR2: MNHEY and SMNVEV (reference sequence). In DNA form, the CDR3 reads TGTGCCAGCAGTCCGCGGACAGGGGGCATATACGAGCAGTACTTC. Residues: CASSPRTGGIYEQYF.

The V gene is TRBV7-8, the J gene TRBJ2-5; D unclear. Trimming took 2 bases from V and 5 from J, leaving 15 bases between them. This CDR3 comprises 15 residues. The germline CDR1 and CDR2 sequences are SGHVS and FQNEAQ. CDR3 sequence reads: CASSLWSRSGETQYF. As DNA, the CDR3 is TGTGCCAGCAGCTTATGGTCTCGGAGTGGGGAGACCCAGTACTTC.

The J gene is TRBJ2-5, the V gene TRBV5-6, with TRBD1 as a possible D gene (6 bases). The closer fit of TRBJ2-7 to the DNA end suggests the J call may be wrong. The length of the CDR3 is 15 residues. Germline CDR1 is SGHDT and CDR2 is YYEEEE. This CDR3 reads CASSLAGTISYEQYF. The CDR3 nucleotides are TGTGCCAGCAGCTTGGCGGGGACAATATCCTACGAGCAGTACTTC.

The chain employs TRBV2 and TRBJ2-7, with D possibly matching TRBD2 (6 bases). In germline, CDR1 is SNHLY, CDR2 FYNNEI. Trimming took off 5 bases at V and 6 bases at J, with 20 bases between the two ends. The CDR3 covers 15 residues. CDR3 sequence reads: CASSLPGRERAEQYF. CDR3 nucleotide sequence: TGTGCCAGCAGTCTACCCGGACGGGAGAGGGCCGAGCAGTACTTC. Full variable domain (missing parts from reference TRBV2 and TRBJ2-7): EPEVTQTPSHQVTQMGQEVILRCVPISNHLYFYWYRQILGQKVEFLVSFYNNEISEKSEIFDDQFSVERPDGSNFTLKIRSTKLEDSAMYFCASSLPGRERAEQYFGPGTRLTVT.

This clone was recorded a few times. In the same sample, other DNA sequences code for this CDR3. The V gene is TRBV28, the J gene TRBJ1-5; D not certain. Germline V gene lookup returns CDR1 MDHEN and CDR2 SYDVKM. CDR3 length equals 12 residues. V was trimmed by 3 bases and J by 5 bases, leaving 5 bases between them. The CDR3 region is CASSLRDQPQHF. The CDR3 DNA reads as TGTGCCAGCAGTTTGAGGGATCAGCCCCAGCATTTT. The whole variable domain, remainder taken from reference TRBV28 and TRBJ1-5, is DVKVTQSSRYLVKRTGEKVFLECVQDMDHENMFWYRQDPGLGLRLIYFSYDVKMKEKGDIPEGYSVSREKKERFSLILESASTNQTSMYLCASSLRDQPQHFGDGTRLSIL.

This clone was counted once. V usage is TRBV7-9 and J usage is TRBJ1-4; D is undetermined. This CDR3 is 14 amino acids long. Trimming removed 6 bases at V and 7 bases at J, with 15 bases between. Germline CDR1 reads SEHNR; CDR2 reads FQNEAQ (reference sequence). This CDR3 is CASRRGPAGEKLFF. The CDR3 DNA reads TGTGCCAGCAGGCGAGGACCGGCTGGTGAAAAACTGTTTTTT.

The chain recombines TRBV28 with TRBJ1-4; D remains unclear. The V gene lost 7 bases and the J gene lost 7 bases, with 16 bases spanning the gap. Germline CDR1 MDHEN, CDR2 SYDVKM. This CDR3 contains 14 residues. The CDR3 sequence: CASNPAGIGEKLFF. In DNA, the CDR3 is TGTGCCAGCAACCCGGCTGGGATAGGTGAAAAACTGTTTTTT.

The genes are TRBV18 and TRBJ1-1, with D maybe TRBD1 (5 bases). The CDR3 has 13 residues. The ends were cut back, 6 bases at V and 3 bases at J, with 11 bases in the middle. Germline V CDR1 and CDR2: KGHSH, LQKENI. Here the CDR3 DNA reads TGTGCCAGCTCCCGGGGGACGGACACTGAAGCTTTCTTT. Translated, it gives CASSRGTDTEAFF.

This clone was observed a few times. The rearrangement links TRBV21-1 to TRBJ1-1; the D call in the table, TRBD1, was not verified against the DNA. TRBV21-1 represents a pseudogene. This CDR3 comprises 18 residues. This chain's CDR3 is CASSPPETGDHMNTEAFF. The DNA for the CDR3 is TGTGCCAGCAGCCCCCCAGAGACAGGAGACCACATGAACACTGAAGCTTTCTTT.

The chain has TRBV6-5 and TRBJ2-7; 11 bases are a match to TRBD1. Trimming took 4 bases from V and 3 from J; bases not matched to a gene: 8. Germline assignment: CDR1 MNHEY and CDR2 SVGAGI. This CDR3 is built from 16 residues. The CDR3 bases are TGTGCCAGCAGTTCGCATGACGGGACAGGGGGCTACGAGCAGTACTTC. Translated: CASSSHDGTGGYEQYF.

The chain carries TRBV11-3 and TRBJ2-2, with TRBD2 identical over 7 bases. The V segment lost 5 bases and the J segment 0 bases; nucleotides outside the gene matches: 3. Germline V CDR1 and CDR2: SGHNT, YENEEA. The CDR3 runs to 15 residues. The CDR3 here is CASSPSGSNTGELFF. The CDR3 DNA reads TGTGCCAGCAGCCCTAGCGGTTCGAACACCGGGGAGCTGTTTTTT.

The chain uses TRBV6-5 and TRBJ2-5; 8 positions agree with TRBD2. The ends lost 6 bases at V and 5 bases at J; junction bases unmatched: 8. The germline CDR1 and CDR2 sequences are MNHEY and SVGAGI. The CDR3 covers 14 residues. CDR3 in DNA: TGTGCCAGCAGAGAACGGACGGGGGGGGAGACCCAGTACTTC. The encoded protein is CASRERTGGETQYF.

The rearrangement joins TRBV5-1 to TRBJ1-2, with 7 bases identical to TRBD1. The germline gives CDR1 SGHRS, CDR2 YFSETQ. J was trimmed by 2 bases and V by 3 bases; bases with no gene match: 4. The CDR3 spans 14 residues. CDR3 sequence (DNA): TGCGCCAGCAGCTCGCCGGGACAGAACTATGGCTACACCTTC. It specifies CASSSPGQNYGYTF.

The chain joins TRBV7-2 to TRBJ1-1; unclear D gene. Looked up from germline, CDR1 is SGHTA and CDR2 is FQGNSA. The V and J ends lost 3 bases and 4 bases respectively, with 12 bases between them. The CDR3 extends over 14 amino acids. CDR3 sequence reads: CASSFQAVLTEAFF. In DNA, the CDR3 is TGTGCCAGCAGCTTTCAAGCCGTACTCACTGAAGCTTTCTTT.

CDR3 sequence reads: CASSSLPGQAASNYGYTF. CDR3 nucleotide sequence: TGTGCCAGCAGTTCTCTACCGGGACAGGCCGCTTCTAACTATGGCTACACCTTC. This chain uses TRBV28 with TRBJ1-2; TRBD1 matches at 8 bases. There are 18 residues in the CDR3. Trimming cost V 4 bases and J 0 bases; bases outside gene matches: 13. The germline V gene encodes CDR1 MDHEN and CDR2 SYDVKM.

The chain uses TRBV7-7 and TRBJ2-5; D might be TRBD2 (5 bases). The CDR3 consists of 15 residues. In germline, CDR1 is SSHAT, CDR2 FNYEAQ (reference sequence). Trimming removed 1 base at V and 1 base at J, with 10 bases between. The CDR3 nucleotides are TGTGCCAGCAGCTTAGTACTCGGGATCCAAGAGACCCAGTACTTC. Residues: CASSLVLGIQETQYF.

The chain couples TRBV29-1 to TRBJ1-2, with unresolved D. CDR1 and CDR2 from the germline V gene are SQVTM and ANQGSEA. This CDR3 comprises 14 residues. V dropped 6 bases and J dropped 4 bases, with 18 bases sitting between them. CDR3 nucleotide sequence: TGCAGCGTCCTTCCCGATGCTGGAAGCTATGGCTACACCTTC. Amino acids: CSVLPDAGSYGYTF.

This chain uses TRBV5-1 with TRBJ2-5, with a tentative D call TRBD1 (6 bases). V was pared by 1 base and J by 2 bases, with 15 bases between. The CDR3 is 16 residues long. In germline, CDR1 is SGHRS, CDR2 YFSETQ. The CDR3 nucleotides are TGCGCCAGCAGCTTGAGAGGGGGAGCGGCTCAAGAGACCCAGTACTTC. Translating it yields CASSLRGGAAQETQYF.

The gene calls are TRBV4-1 and TRBJ2-1; TRBD2 matches 8 bases. Germline V lookup: CDR1 MGHRA, CDR2 YSYEKL. The ends lost 2 bases at V and 15 bases at J; junction bases unmatched: 12. This CDR3 comprises 14 residues. The CDR3 nucleotides are TGCGCCAGCAGCCAAACTGGACTAGCTGGGCACAGGTTCTTC. This translates into CASSQTGLAGHRFF.

This clone has a handful of counts. Germline and junction disagree at one end, which may indicate a read error. This sequence joins TRBV29-1 and TRBJ1-1; 7 bases are shared with TRBD1. The CDR3 sequence is 12 residues long. Germline CDR1 reads SQVTM; CDR2 reads ANQGSEA. The CDR3 sequence is CSGGQQNTEASF. In DNA form, the CDR3 reads TGCAGCGGGGGACAGCAGAACACTGAAGCTTCCTTT.